These 25 T cell receptor beta chains originate from one sample sequenced in a study of T cells in women clearing cervical HPV infection (dated by TCRdb to the late 2010s). Receptor libraries were prepared by the immunoSEQ multiplex PCR assay. Not all clones reach the TCRdb copy of this immuneACCESS table, which keeps in-frame sequences only. Checked studies attribute under half of the gap to unresolved V genes and leave the rest unexplained. The sample's records list tens of thousands of clones. Clones ranked in the top ten supply approximately 20% of the sample. Sample: blood buffy coat. The source is a woman aged 18-70 years with a cervical HPV16 infection that either progressed to CIN3+ or cleared (not recorded which).

In regard to this clone: The CDR3 extends 3 residues past the end of the read, so its final part is completed from the germline J gene. The chain has TRBV19 and TRBJ1-2; D may be TRBD1 (5 bases). Germline V gene data show CDR1 as LNHDA and CDR2 as SQIVND (reference sequence). The CDR3 length is 15 residues. The CDR3 DNA, read in part, is TGTGCCAGTAGTATGGGGACTAGCGGGATTACTGAC. It yields the protein CASSMGTSGITD. The CDR3 in full is CASSMGTSGITDYTF.

As concerns this clone: The read ends 3 residues early relative to the CDR3; the germline J gene fills the gap. This sequence joins TRBV7-9 and TRBJ2-7; possibly TRBD2 for D (6 bases). The CDR3 runs 15 residues. Germline CDR1 and CDR2: SEHNR and FQNEAQ (reference sequence). Trimming pared 4 bases from V and 5 bases from J, leaving 18 bases between. The CDR3 sequence: CASSSLWGDVHEQYF. The sequenced CDR3 bases are TGTGCCAGCAGCTCCCTTTGGGGGGATGTCCACGAG.

Points on this clone: The missing CDR3 end, 3 residues past where the read stops, is filled in from the germline J gene. V and J are TRBV11-2 and TRBJ1-1, with 10 positions matching TRBD1. The CDR3 runs to 15 residues. Germline V gene sequence: CDR1 SGHAT, CDR2 FQNNGV. The chain's CDR3 is CASSQDSTGGVRAFF. The part of the CDR3 DNA that was read is TGTGCCAGCAGCCAAGATTCGACAGGGGGCGTGAGG.

Remarks on this clone: The CDR3 is cut off 3 residues early in the read; its end comes from the germline J gene. The genes are TRBV5-1 and TRBJ2-3, with D unclear. V was pared by 0 bases and J by 4 bases, with 9 bases between. CDR1 is SGHRS and CDR2 is YFSETQ in the germline V gene. CDR3 length: 14 amino acids. The DNA read from the CDR3 is TGCGCCAGCAGCTTGGCCAACGGTGCAGATACG. It yields the protein CASSLANGADT. The full-length CDR3 reads as CASSLANGADTQYF. Combining the CDR3 with reference TRBV5-1 and TRBJ2-3 gives the whole variable domain KAGVTQTPRYLIKTRGQQVTLSCSPISGHRSVSWYQQTPGQGLQFLFEYFSETQRNKGNFPGRFSGRQFSNSRSEMNVSTLELGDSALYLCASSLANGADTQYFGPGTRLTVL.

Note on this clone: The sequence runs out 3 residues before the end of the CDR3; the remainder is reconstructed from the germline J gene. The rearrangement links TRBV11-3 to TRBJ2-2; D not resolved. Germline values: CDR1 SGHNT, CDR2 YENEEA. V lost 4 bases and J 0 bases, leaving 9 bases between the germline ends. The CDR3 is 15 amino acids. The chain's CDR3 is CASSSHKSNTGELFF. CDR3 DNA (partial): TGTGCCAGCAGCTCACACAAATCGAACACCGGGGAG. Together with reference TRBV11-3 and TRBJ2-2, the CDR3 gives the full variable domain: EAGVVQSPRYKIIEKKQPVAFWCNPISGHNTLYWYLQNLGQGPELLIRYENEEAVDDSQLPKDRFSAERLKGVDSTLKIQPAELGDSAVYLCASSSHKSNTGELFFGEGSRLTVL.

As concerns this clone: The read ends 3 residues early relative to the CDR3; the germline J gene fills the gap. The chain joins TRBV12-3 or TRBV12-4 to TRBJ1-1; possible D gene TRBD1, 6 bases. The CDR3 consists of 13 residues. Trimming stripped 8 bases from V and 5 bases from J, with 15 bases between. CDR3 DNA (partial): TGTGCCAGCGAACAGGGAGGAGGGACTGAA. Amino acids: CASEQGGGTE. In full, the CDR3 is CASEQGGGTEAFF.

As regards this clone: The read comes to an end 3 residues before the CDR3 does, leaving the germline J gene to fill in the end. The chain employs TRBV6-1 and TRBJ1-2; tentatively, D is TRBD1 (5 bases). The CDR3 length is 15 residues. Germline CDR1 is MNHNS and CDR2 is SASEGT. The CDR3 DNA, read in part, is TGTGCCAGCAGTGAGTTCGGCGGGGGTTTGGAGACC. As protein: CASSEFGGGLET. The whole CDR3 protein is CASSEFGGGLETYTF.

A word on this clone: The read finishes 3 residues shy of the CDR3 end, and the germline J gene is used to complete it. The V call is TRBV19, the J call TRBJ1-1; D call uncertain. CDR3 length equals 17 residues. Germline V lookup: CDR1 LNHDA, CDR2 SQIVND (reference sequence). The V end lost 0 bases, the J end lost 1 base, and 15 bases lay between the germline ends. Incomplete CDR3 DNA: TGTGCCAGTAGTATAGACCTACGGTGGTCCGGGAACACTGAA. This translates into CASSIDLRWSGNTE. The complete CDR3 reads CASSIDLRWSGNTEAFF.

As for this clone: The observed sequence ends 3 residues before the CDR3 terminus, with the missing tail filled in from the germline J gene. The chain uses TRBV30 and TRBJ2-1, with 7 bases lining up with TRBD1. Looked up from germline, CDR1 is GTSNPN and CDR2 is SVGIG (reference sequence). The J segment lost 3 bases and the V segment lost 0 bases, leaving 5 bases of the junction unmatched. There are 15 residues in the CDR3. The chain's CDR3 is CAWSVRDSNYNEQFF. CDR3 bases read: TGTGCCTGGAGTGTACGGGACAGTAACTACAATGAG.

Remarks on this clone: The read terminates 3 residues ahead of where the CDR3 ends, so the germline J gene completes it. The chain combines TRBV12-5 with TRBJ2-3; D is possibly TRBD1 (5 bases). The germline V gene encodes CDR1 LGHNT and CDR2 FRNRAP. This CDR3 spans 14 amino acids. Incomplete CDR3 DNA: TGTGCTAGTGGTTTGCCAGGGAATACTCAGCCG. Its protein product is CASGLPGNTQP. The CDR3 reads in full as CASGLPGNTQPQYF.

As regards this clone: The read ends 3 residues shy of where the CDR3 ends; the end is completed using the germline J gene. V usage is TRBV6-1 and J usage is TRBJ2-3, with 10 bases identical to TRBD2. This CDR3 spans 16 amino acids. Trimming at V came to 3 bases and at J to 4 bases, leaving 7 bases not matched to a gene. Germline-derived CDR1 and CDR2 are MNHNS and SASEGT. Partial CDR3 DNA: TGTGCCAGCAGTGATTATGTAGCGGGAGGTTCAGATACG. It encodes CASSDYVAGGSDT. The CDR3 in full is CASSDYVAGGSDTQYF.

Of note for this clone: The read finishes 3 residues shy of the CDR3 end, and the germline J gene is used to complete it. The V gene is TRBV18, the J gene TRBJ2-3, with 8 bases lining up with TRBD2. J gave up 0 bases and V 0 bases, and 2 bases lay outside the gene matches. Germline V gene sequence: CDR1 KGHSH, CDR2 LQKENI. The CDR3 contains 16 residues. The chain's CDR3 is CASSPPRGVSTDTQYF. Partial CDR3 DNA: TGTGCCAGCTCACCACCGCGGGGGGTGAGCACAGATACG.

Concerning this clone: It is unclear where the CDR3 begins or ends on the DNA, so no DNA is shown, and the CDR3 is as TCRdb lists it. The chain has TRBV11-2 and TRBJ2-7; TRBD1 is taken as the D call from the table, unchecked against the DNA. The CDR3 is 15 amino acids in total, end residues counted. From germline, CDR1 is SGHAT and CDR2 FQNNGV. CDR3 amino acids: CASSVSLDRVYEQYF.

To note about this clone: The read terminates 3 residues ahead of where the CDR3 ends, so the germline J gene completes it. The chain couples TRBV2 to TRBJ1-4; D is perhaps TRBD1 (5 bases). The germline V gene encodes CDR1 SNHLY and CDR2 FYNNEI. This CDR3 spans 17 amino acids. The CDR3 DNA, read in part, is TGTGCCAGCAGTTCTCGAGAGGGGAGCTCCTATAATTCACCA. Its translation is CASSSREGSSYNSP. In full, the CDR3 is CASSSREGSSYNSPLFF.

Details on this clone: From the germline J gene comes the end of the CDR3, since the read stops 3 residues before it. J is TRBJ2-7 and V is TRBV19; 9 bases line up with TRBD2. V was clipped by 2 bases and J by 2 bases; unmatched bases: 1. Germline CDR1 LNHDA, CDR2 SQIVND (reference sequence). The CDR3 covers 14 residues. CDR3 in amino acids: CASSILAGTYEQYF. The sequenced part of the CDR3 DNA is TGTGCCAGTAGTATACTAGCGGGGACCTACGAG.

On this clone itself: The missing CDR3 end, 3 residues past where the read stops, is filled in from the germline J gene. V and J are TRBV30 and TRBJ2-7; 11 positions match TRBD1. CDR3 length equals 15 residues. J lost 2 bases, V lost 3 bases, and 6 bases had no gene match. Germline values: CDR1 GTSNPN, CDR2 SVGIG (reference sequence). This CDR3 is CAWREGGQGAYEQYF. The DNA read from the CDR3 is TGTGCCTGGAGGGAGGGGGGACAGGGGGCCTACGAG. Drawing the rest from reference TRBV30 and TRBJ2-7, the complete variable domain is SQTIHQWPATLVQPVGSPLSLECTVEGTSNPNLYWYRQAAGRGLQLLFYSVGIGQISSEVPQNLSASRPQDRQFILSSKKLLLSDSGFYLCAWREGGQGAYEQYFGPGTRLTVT.

Regarding this clone: The sequence runs out 3 residues before the end of the CDR3; the remainder is reconstructed from the germline J gene. V gene TRBV29-1 combines with J gene TRBJ1-4; D remains ambiguous. CDR3 size: 15 residues. The ends were cut back, 6 bases at V and 0 bases at J, with 14 bases in the middle. CDR1 is SQVTM and CDR2 is ANQGSEA in the germline V gene. The CDR3: CSVRPGSATNEKLFF. The CDR3 DNA, read in part, is TGCAGCGTCCGACCCGGGTCTGCAACTAATGAAAAA. Filled out from reference TRBV29-1 and TRBJ1-4, the complete variable domain reads SAVISQKPSRDICQRGTSLTIQCQVDSQVTMMFWYRQQPGQSLTLIATANQGSEATYESGFVIDKFPISRPNLTFSTLTVSNMSPEDSSIYLCSVRPGSATNEKLFFGSGTQLSVL.

Concerning this clone itself: The CDR3 is cut off 3 residues early in the read; its end comes from the germline J gene. The rearrangement uses TRBV2 and TRBJ2-5; TRBD2 matches at 8 bases. This CDR3 contains 14 residues. The ends lost 5 bases at V and 4 bases at J; junction bases unmatched: 6. The germline V gene encodes CDR1 SNHLY and CDR2 FYNNEI. The CDR3 region is CASSIGAGGETQYF. CDR3 DNA (partial): TGTGCCAGCAGTATCGGGGCGGGGGGAGAGACC.

Comment on this clone: The CDR3 end lies 3 residues beyond the end of the read and is filled in from the germline J gene. The V gene is TRBV19, the J gene TRBJ1-3; D unclear. V lost 2 bases, J lost 0 bases, and 5 bases lay in between. The length of the CDR3 is 14 residues. The germline V gene encodes CDR1 LNHDA and CDR2 SQIVND (reference sequence). CDR3 sequence: CASSILSSGNTIYF. The DNA read from the CDR3 is TGTGCCAGTAGTATACTCAGCTCTGGAAACACC.

To note about this clone: With the read ending 3 residues before the CDR3 end, the germline J gene is used to fill in that end. V is TRBV18 and J is TRBJ2-1; a possible D gene is TRBD2 (7 bases). The CDR3 is made up of 19 amino acids. Trimming removed 0 bases from V and 8 bases from J, with 26 bases in between. Germline CDR1 is KGHSH and CDR2 is LQKENI. The CDR3 sequence: CASSPPQGLGGGRPYEQFF. The part of the CDR3 DNA that was read is TGTGCCAGCTCACCACCGCAGGGATTAGGGGGGGGACGTCCCTATGAG.

This clone ranks as medium-sized in terms of frequency. The missing CDR3 end, 3 residues past where the read stops, is filled in from the germline J gene. The V call is TRBV2, the J call TRBJ1-4, with 7 bases identical to TRBD1. The CDR3 runs 14 residues. After removal of 6 bases from V and 8 bases from J, the junction contained 9 bases not matched to a gene. The germline V gene encodes CDR1 SNHLY and CDR2 FYNNEI. The CDR3 sequence is CASSDPGGMEKLFF. The CDR3 DNA, read in part, is TGTGCCAGCAGCGACCCAGGGGGGATGGAAAAA.

About this clone itself: The read is 3 residues too short to cover the CDR3 end, so that end is filled in from the germline J gene. This chain connects TRBV30 to TRBJ2-4, with D perhaps matching TRBD1 (6 bases). Germline V gene lookup returns CDR1 GTSNPN and CDR2 SVGIG (reference sequence). The CDR3 is 14 amino acids. The CDR3 sequence is CAWIPGKGVYGQYF. The CDR3 DNA, read in part, is TGTGCCTGGATCCCCGGGAAGGGGGTCTATGGT.

For this clone: The read halts 3 residues ahead of the CDR3 end, with the missing end drawn from the germline J gene. The rearrangement joins TRBV19 to TRBJ2-2; a possible D gene is TRBD1 (5 bases). CDR1 LNHDA and CDR2 SQIVND come from the germline V gene (reference sequence). This CDR3 has 15 amino acids. CDR3 DNA, as far as it was read: TGTGCCAGTAGTATGTGGGGATCTGGGGCCAACGTG. Protein product: CASSMWGSGANV. The entire CDR3 reads CASSMWGSGANVLFF. The complete variable domain, with remaining parts taken from reference TRBV19 and TRBJ2-2, reads DGGITQSPKYLFRKEGQNVTLSCEQNLNHDAMYWYRQDPGQGLRLIYYSQIVNDFQKGDIAEGYSVSREKKESFPLTVTSAQKNPTAFYLCASSMWGSGANVLFFGEGSRLTVL.

As to this clone: The read stops 3 residues short of the end of the CDR3; the missing end is completed from the germline J gene. This chain uses TRBV2 with TRBJ2-1; 8 nucleotides align to TRBD2. Germline CDR1 and CDR2: SNHLY and FYNNEI. Trimming cost V 7 bases and J 7 bases; bases outside gene matches: 15. The CDR3 has 16 amino acids. The DNA read from the CDR3 is TGTGCCAGCACGCTGGGAGCCGGGGGGGGCGGGAATGAG. It codes for CASTLGAGGGGNE. The full CDR3 is CASTLGAGGGGNEQFF.

Note on this clone: The missing CDR3 end, 3 residues past where the read stops, is filled in from the germline J gene. J is TRBJ2-7 and V is TRBV29-1, with D perhaps TRBD1 (6 bases). Germline V gene lookup returns CDR1 SQVTM and CDR2 ANQGSEA. Trimming took off 6 bases at V and 4 bases at J, with 22 bases between the two ends. CDR3 length: 15 residues. The part of the CDR3 DNA that was read is TGCAGCGTAGCTCTTCCTACCGGGACAAAATACGAG. Its protein product is CSVALPTGTKYE. The full CDR3 reads CSVALPTGTKYEQYF.